This passage covers 14 T cell receptor beta chains from one sample sequenced in a study of blood T cell repertoires in COVID-19. Sequenced by immunoSEQ multiplex PCR; TCRdb stores in-frame clones only, minus some. The repertoire holds tens of thousands of clones, with 75% to 85% as singletons. Sequencing was done on a sample of peripheral blood. The receptors come from a human donor in a cohort sampled during active COVID-19.

V is TRBV2 and J is TRBJ2-7, with 10 bases matching TRBD2. Germline lookup yields CDR1 SNHLY and CDR2 FYNNEI. V lost 7 bases and J lost 1; bases outside the gene matches: 10. This CDR3 region has 16 residues. This CDR3 reads CASTPAGGSRSYEQYF. Here the CDR3 DNA reads TGTGCCAGCACCCCAGCGGGAGGGTCCCGTTCCTACGAGCAGTACTTC.

V is TRBV30 and J is TRBJ2-7; 9 bases fit TRBD1. Germline loops: CDR1 GTSNPN, CDR2 SVGIG (reference sequence). Trimming removed 5 bases from V and 6 bases from J; junction bases left unmatched: 5. CDR3 length: 12 residues. Here the CDR3 reads CAWAGQGGEQYF. The DNA for the CDR3 is TGTGCCTGGGCGGGACAGGGAGGCGAGCAGTACTTC.

The chain couples TRBV13 to TRBJ2-3, with 9 bases lining up with TRBD2. The germline gives CDR1 PRHDT, CDR2 FYEKMQ (reference sequence). V was pared by 4 bases and J by 4 bases, with 9 bases of the junction left unmatched. The CDR3 sequence is 16 residues long. CDR3 in amino acids: CASSSKTSGVSDTQYF. The CDR3 region has the DNA TGTGCCAGCAGCTCCAAGACTAGCGGAGTCTCAGATACGCAGTATTTT.

This clone was seen once. The V and J genes are TRBV2 and TRBJ2-7; 10 nucleotides match TRBD2. Germline-derived CDR1 and CDR2 are SNHLY and FYNNEI. The V gene end was trimmed by 6 bases and the J gene end by 0 bases; junction bases not matched to a gene: 5. The CDR3 contains 15 residues. The CDR3 reads CASRGLAPSSYEQYF. The CDR3 nucleotides read TGTGCCAGCAGGGGACTAGCGCCGAGCTCCTACGAGCAGTACTTC.

In DNA form, the CDR3 reads TGCGCCAGCAGCGTAGGAGGAATCGACAATGAGCAGTTCTTC. Amino acids: CASSVGGIDNEQFF. The chain joins TRBV10-2 to TRBJ2-1; tentative D call: TRBD2 (5 bases). Per germline, CDR1 WSHSY and CDR2 SAAADI. The V end lost 6 bases, the J end lost 5 bases, and 14 bases lay between the germline ends. The CDR3 consists of 14 residues.

This clone was found a few times. This chain connects TRBV11-2 to TRBJ2-2; D unclear. Germline CDR1 is SGHAT and CDR2 is FQNNGV. V lost 5 bases and J 5 bases, leaving 9 bases between the germline ends. This CDR3 is built from 13 residues. CDR3 nucleotides: TGTGCCAGCAGCCCAAGGCGGACCGGGGAGCTGTTTTTT. The encoded protein is CASSPRRTGELFF.

This chain uses TRBV7-9 with TRBJ2-2; D perhaps matches TRBD1 (5 bases). V lost 3 bases, J lost 2 bases, and 10 bases lay in between. From germline, CDR1 is SEHNR and CDR2 FQNEAQ (reference sequence). This CDR3 contains 15 residues. CDR3 sequence: CASSFHRQNTGELFF. DNA of the CDR3: TGTGCCAGCAGCTTCCACAGGCAAAACACCGGGGAGCTGTTTTTT.

The V gene is TRBV7-9, the J gene TRBJ2-3, with D perhaps matching TRBD2 (6 bases). CDR1 and CDR2 from the germline V gene are SEHNR and FQNEAQ (reference sequence). The CDR3 totals 16 residues. V was trimmed by 4 bases and J by 4 bases, leaving 18 bases between them. The CDR3 spells CASSSRTGRVADTQYF. The CDR3, as DNA: TGTGCCAGCAGCTCGCGGACCGGGAGAGTGGCAGATACGCAGTATTTT.

This sequence joins TRBV18 and TRBJ2-3; D is possibly TRBD1 (6 bases). V dropped 3 bases and J dropped 1 base, with 11 bases sitting between them. The CDR3 loop spans 15 amino acids. The V gene's germline CDR1 is KGHSH and CDR2 LQKENI. CDR3 sequence (DNA): TGTGCCAGCTCACCCTCGCGACAGGGCACAGATACGCAGTATTTT. Protein product: CASSPSRQGTDTQYF.

This CDR3 reads CASSPLDRVNTEAFF. The CDR3 bases are TGTGCCAGTAGTCCCCTCGACAGGGTTAACACTGAAGCTTTCTTT. This rearrangement joins TRBV19 to TRBJ1-1, with 7 bases that match TRBD1. Germline CDR1 reads LNHDA; CDR2 reads SQIVND (reference sequence). The CDR3 is 15 residues long. Losses at the gene ends were 5 bases for V and 2 bases for J; bases not matched to a gene: 8. Looking up the rest from reference TRBV19 and TRBJ1-1 gives the full variable domain: DGGITQSPKYLFRKEGQNVTLSCEQNLNHDAMYWYRQDPGQGLRLIYYSQIVNDFQKGDIAEGYSVSREKKESFPLTVTSAQKNPTAFYLCASSPLDRVNTEAFFGQGTRLTVV.

This clone came up once. This sequence joins TRBV7-3 and TRBJ1-1; D gene ambiguous. The CDR3 is made up of 13 amino acids. Germline V gene sequence: CDR1 SGHTA, CDR2 FQGTGA. V was clipped by 4 bases and J by 8 bases, with 14 bases between them. The CDR3 reads CASSSSRGYEAFF. The CDR3 nucleotides read TGTGCCAGCAGCTCATCGCGAGGTTACGAAGCTTTCTTT. Combining the CDR3 with reference TRBV7-3 and TRBJ1-1 gives the whole variable domain GAGVSQTPSNKVTEKGKYVELRCDPISGHTALYWYRQSLGQGPEFLIYFQGTGAADDSGLPNDRFFAVRPEGSVSTLKIQRTERGDSAVYLCASSSSRGYEAFFGQGTRLTVV.

This clone was detected only a few times. This sequence joins TRBV15 and TRBJ2-2; 10 positions agree with TRBD1. V lost 0 bases and J lost 3; bases outside the gene matches: 1. The CDR3 consists of 16 residues. Germline V CDR1 and CDR2: LNHNV, YYDKDF (reference sequence). Here the CDR3 reads CATSREGQGYTGELFF. CDR3 DNA sequence: TGTGCCACCAGCAGAGAGGGACAGGGGTACACCGGGGAGCTGTTTTTT. The full variable domain, completed using reference TRBV15 and TRBJ2-2, is DAMVIQNPRYQVTQFGKPVTLSCSQTLNHNVMYWYQQKSSQAPKLLFHYYDKDFNNEADTPDNFQSRRPNTSFCFLDIRSPGLGDTAMYLCATSREGQGYTGELFFGEGSRLTVL.

This clone is classed as medium-sized. V is TRBV18 and J is TRBJ1-1; a weak D match, TRBD1 (6 bases). The germline V gene has CDR1 KGHSH and CDR2 LQKENI. Deletions cut 3 bases from V and 11 bases from J, with 19 bases between. The CDR3 is 14 amino acids. CDR3 nucleotide sequence: TGTGCCAGCTCACCGCCTGGGACACCCGGGGACGCTTTCTTT. It codes for CASSPPGTPGDAFF. Supplemented by reference TRBV18 and TRBJ1-1, the full variable domain reads NAGVMQNPRHLVRRRGQEARLRCSPMKGHSHVYWYRQLPEEGLKFMVYLQKENIIDESGMPKERFSAEFPKEGPSILRIQQVVRGDSAAYFCASSPPGTPGDAFFGQGTRLTVV.

This chain joins TRBV15 and TRBJ2-7; D is perhaps TRBD1 (6 bases). V lost 3 bases, J lost 4 bases, and 19 bases lay in between. Germline CDR1 and CDR2: LNHNV and YYDKDF (reference sequence). The CDR3 spans 16 residues. The CDR3 loop is CATSRRTFRGLYEQYF. Written as DNA, the CDR3 is TGTGCCACCAGCAGGAGGACCTTCAGGGGATTATACGAGCAGTACTTC.